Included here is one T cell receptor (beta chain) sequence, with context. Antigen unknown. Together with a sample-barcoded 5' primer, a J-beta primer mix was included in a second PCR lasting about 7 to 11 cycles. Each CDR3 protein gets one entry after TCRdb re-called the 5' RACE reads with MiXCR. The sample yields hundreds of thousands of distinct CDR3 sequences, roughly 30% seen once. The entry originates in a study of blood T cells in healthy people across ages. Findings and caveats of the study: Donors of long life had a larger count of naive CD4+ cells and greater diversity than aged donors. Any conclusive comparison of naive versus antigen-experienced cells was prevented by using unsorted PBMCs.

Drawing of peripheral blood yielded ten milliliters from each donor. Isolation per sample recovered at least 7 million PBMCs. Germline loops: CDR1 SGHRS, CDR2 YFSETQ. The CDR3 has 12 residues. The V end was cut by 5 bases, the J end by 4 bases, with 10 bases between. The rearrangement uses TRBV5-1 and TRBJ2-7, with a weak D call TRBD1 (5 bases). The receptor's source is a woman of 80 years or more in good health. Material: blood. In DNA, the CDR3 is TGCGCCAGCAGGGGGCAATGTTACGAGCAGTACTTC. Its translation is CASRGQCYEQYF.